This entry concerns a single T cell receptor beta chain. Within the sample, other DNA sequences also encode this same CDR3. V lost 3 bases to trimming and J lost 2 bases; unmatched junction nucleotides: 4. The germline V gene has CDR1 MNHEY and CDR2 SMNVEV (reference sequence). The CDR3 consists of 15 residues. Naive CD8 cells lacked CD45RO and underwent positive selection for CCR7, leaving out terminally differentiated effector memory CD45RA+ cells. This entry is derived from a study of shared clonotypes between healthy human individuals. The repertoire was sequenced with immunoSEQ multiplex PCR; TCRdb's copy has only in-frame clones and lacks some. The sample lists about 870,000 clones, 80% to 95% occurring once.

This receptor was obtained from a man aged 25-45 years in good health. This rearrangement joins TRBV27 to TRBJ2-1, with TRBD2 matching 7 bases. Sequenced sample: naive CD8+ T cells sorted from blood. The CDR3 sequence: CASSLGRGAYNEQFF. CDR3 DNA sequence: TGTGCCAGCAGTTTGGGTCGGGGGGCCTACAATGAGCAGTTCTTC.